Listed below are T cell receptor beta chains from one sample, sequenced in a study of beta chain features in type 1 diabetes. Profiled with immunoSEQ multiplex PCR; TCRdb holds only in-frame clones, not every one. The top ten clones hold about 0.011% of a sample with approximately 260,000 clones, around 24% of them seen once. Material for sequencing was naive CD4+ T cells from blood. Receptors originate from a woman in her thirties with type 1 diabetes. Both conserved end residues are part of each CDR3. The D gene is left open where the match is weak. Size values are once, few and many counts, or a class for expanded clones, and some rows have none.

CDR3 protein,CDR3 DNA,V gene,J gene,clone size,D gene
CASSFPDSYEQYF,TGCGCCAGCAGCTTTCCGGACAGCTACGAGCAGTACTTC,TRBV5-1,TRBJ2-7,NA,NA
CAWSRGLSNQPQHF,TGTGCCTGGAGTCGAGGACTGAGCAATCAGCCCCAGCATTTT,TRBV30,TRBJ1-5,few,NA
CASTSLNNQPQHF,TGTGCCAGCACCAGTTTGAACAATCAGCCCCAGCATTTT,TRBV6-6,TRBJ1-5,NA,NA
CASSPGQGDEKLFF,TGCGCCAGCAGCCCGGGACAAGGTGATGAAAAACTGTTTTTT,TRBV5-1,TRBJ1-4,NA,NA
CAWRKEWTSGNLYEQFF,TGTGCCTGGAGGAAAGAATGGACTAGCGGGAATCTCTATGAGCAGTTCTTC,TRBV30,TRBJ2-1,few,TRBD2
CAWRLAGGVGELFF,TGTGCCTGGCGACTAGCGGGAGGTGTCGGGGAGCTGTTTTTT,TRBV30,TRBJ2-2,few,TRBD2
CASRPTPGYEQFF,TGTGCCAGCAGACCGACCCCAGGGTATGAGCAGTTCTTC,TRBV4-2,TRBJ2-1,NA,NA
CASSLLAGGTEAFF,TGTGCCAGCAGCTTACTGGCAGGAGGGACTGAAGCTTTCTTT,TRBV7-9,TRBJ1-1,NA,NA
CASSQTDPRETQYF,TGTGCCAGCAGCCAAACAGATCCGCGCGAGACCCAGTACTTC,TRBV28,TRBJ2-5,NA,NA
CSVSLLAGAYEQYF,TGCAGCGTTTCATTACTAGCGGGGGCCTACGAGCAGTACTTC,TRBV29-1,TRBJ2-7,NA,TRBD2
CASSFYGGRQNIQYF,TGCGCCAGCAGCTTCTACGGGGGACGACAGAACATTCAGTACTTC,TRBV5-1,TRBJ2-4,NA,NA
CASSLDGRGGYTF,TGTGCCAGCAGCTTAGATGGAAGGGGTGGCTACACCTTC,TRBV7-2,TRBJ1-2,few,NA
CASSLSGGTGELFF,TGCGCCAGCAGCTTGTCCGGGGGCACCGGGGAGCTGTTTTTT,TRBV5-1,TRBJ2-2,few,NA
CAWSVGGRADF,TGTGCCTGGAGTGTTGGGGGGAGGGCCGATTTC,TRBV30,TRBJ2-4,few,TRBD2
CAWRDTVNTGELFF,TGTGCCTGGAGGGACACAGTGAACACCGGGGAGCTGTTTTTT,TRBV30,TRBJ2-2,NA,NA
CATSREDRGRDYGYTF,TGTGCCACCAGCAGAGAAGACAGGGGGCGCGACTATGGCTACACCTTC,TRBV15,TRBJ1-2,NA,TRBD1
CASSPGQGALYGYTF,TGTGCCAGCAGCCCCGGCCAGGGGGCACTATATGGCTACACCTTC,TRBV28,TRBJ1-2,NA,TRBD1
CASSVAPGQGIGEQYF,TGTGCCAGCAGCGTAGCCCCGGGACAGGGAATCGGCGAGCAGTACTTC,TRBV9,TRBJ2-7,few,TRBD1
CAWSRDRGSYEQYF,TGTGCCTGGAGTAGGGACAGGGGCTCCTACGAGCAGTACTTC,TRBV30,TRBJ2-7,few,TRBD1
CASSLVGDTEAFF,TGTGCCAGCAGCTTAGTAGGGGATACTGAAGCTTTCTTT,TRBV7-9,TRBJ1-1,NA,NA
CASSTRGSGANVLTF,TGTGCCAGCAGCACAAGAGGCTCTGGGGCCAACGTCCTGACTTTC,TRBV9,TRBJ2-6,NA,NA
CAWSTQGYEKLFF,TGTGCCTGGAGTACGCAGGGGTATGAAAAACTGTTTTTT,TRBV30,TRBJ1-4,few,NA
CASSSPGRGQETQYF,TGTGCCAGCTCATCGCCCGGGAGGGGGCAAGAGACCCAGTACTTC,TRBV18,TRBJ2-5,NA,TRBD2
CASSEWTGRATNEKLFF,TGCGCCAGCAGTGAATGGACAGGGAGGGCAACTAATGAAAAACTGTTTTTT,TRBV23-1,TRBJ1-4,NA,TRBD1
CASSLETGGGYTF,TGCGCCAGCAGCTTGGAGACAGGAGGTGGCTACACCTTC,TRBV5-1,TRBJ1-2,NA,NA
CASKGTSGYNEQFF,TGTGCCAGTAAGGGGACTAGCGGCTACAATGAGCAGTTCTTC,TRBV19,TRBJ2-1,NA,TRBD2
CASSPPAVYEQYF,TGTGCCAGCTCACCACCTGCGGTCTACGAGCAGTACTTC,TRBV18,TRBJ2-7,NA,NA
CAWSVGEQETQYF,TGTGCCTGGAGTGTGGGAGAACAAGAGACCCAGTACTTC,TRBV30,TRBJ2-5,NA,NA
CASSSIAGYEQYF,TGTGCCAGTAGCTCTATAGCGGGCTACGAGCAGTACTTC,TRBV19,TRBJ2-7,NA,TRBD2
CASSGPIPDTQYF,TGTGCCAGCAGTGGGCCGATACCGGATACGCAGTATTTT,TRBV6-1,TRBJ2-3,NA,NA
CAWSVGGYEKLFF,TGTGCCTGGAGTGTAGGGGGATATGAAAAACTGTTTTTT,TRBV30,TRBJ1-4,NA,NA
CASSPNGLGGWNF,TGCGCCAGCAGCCCCAATGGGTTAGGGGGATGGAACTTC,TRBV4-1,TRBJ2-5,NA,NA
CASSFGRTSGSYEQYF,TGCGCCAGCAGCTTCGGCCGGACTAGCGGTTCCTACGAGCAGTACTTC,TRBV5-1,TRBJ2-7,NA,TRBD2
CASSATASSYEQYF,TGTGCCAGCTCAGCCACTGCGAGCTCCTACGAGCAGTACTTC,TRBV18,TRBJ2-7,few,NA
CASSSRTSGSWNEQFF,TGTGCCAGCAGCTCCCGGACTAGCGGGAGTTGGAATGAGCAGTTCTTC,TRBV9,TRBJ2-1,few,TRBD2
CASSFPGAQPQHF,TGTGCCAGCAGCTTCCCAGGGGCTCAGCCCCAGCATTTT,TRBV7-3,TRBJ1-5,few,NA